Below, 5 T cell receptor beta chains from the same sample are listed, as sequenced in a study of cytomegalovirus exposure and HLA in healthy donors (dated by TCRdb to the late 2010s). The library came from the immunoSEQ multiplex PCR assay. A mixture of 60 forward primers for TCR Vbeta segments and 13 reverse primers for TCR Jbeta segments was used in the multiplex PCR. Sourced from immuneACCESS, this table was stored by TCRdb with only in-frame sequences that have V and J called. A share of the clones is absent; for the studies checked, an unresolved V gene accounts for under half, and the remainder has no known explanation. The sample table records under 95,000 clones; roughly 75% of these occur just once. The ten largest clones represent 0.9% to 1.2% of the sample. The sequencing input was PBMCs. The receptor source for this set is a male donor in good health and CMV-seronegative.

CDR3 coding DNA: TGTGCCAGCAGTGAAGAGCAGGGAGGGGGGCAGTACTTC. As protein: CASSEEQGGGQYF. V and J are TRBV6-1 and TRBJ2-7, with D perhaps matching TRBD2 (7 bases). CDR3 length: 13 residues. Germline V gene data show CDR1 as MNHNS and CDR2 as SASEGT. V lost 1 base, J lost 9 bases, and 13 bases lay in between.

This rearrangement joins TRBV6-1 to TRBJ2-5, with D possibly being TRBD1 (7 bases). V was pared by 4 bases and J by 2 bases, with 14 bases between. The germline V gene has CDR1 MNHNS and CDR2 SASEGT. The CDR3 consists of 15 residues. CDR3 coding DNA: TGTGCCAGCAGTGGAGGCGGGACAGTACAAGAGACCCAGTACTTC. Amino acids: CASSGGGTVQETQYF.

CDR3 residues: CASSPAGTTYYEQYF. CDR3 in DNA: TGCGCCAGCAGCCCAGCCGGGACTACCTACTACGAGCAGTACTTC. J is TRBJ2-7 and V is TRBV5-1, with TRBD2 matching 7 bases. V lost 4 bases and J lost 3; bases outside the gene matches: 10. CDR1 is SGHRS and CDR2 is YFSETQ in the germline V gene. CDR3 length equals 15 residues.

V usage is TRBV28 and J usage is TRBJ2-3, with 9 positions matching TRBD1. Trimming cost V 3 bases and J 7 bases; bases outside gene matches: 8. Germline CDR1 and CDR2: MDHEN and SYDVKM. This CDR3 has 15 amino acids. For the CDR3, the DNA is TGTGCCAGCAGTTTCATAGAGAACAGGGGGCATACGCAGTATTTT. Translating gives CASSFIENRGHTQYF.

The rearrangement joins TRBV6-5 to TRBJ2-3; 10 bases line up with TRBD2. This CDR3 contains 15 residues. Per the germline V gene, CDR1 is MNHEY and CDR2 is SVGAGI. The ends lost 5 bases at V and 0 bases at J; junction bases unmatched: 2. The CDR3 nucleotides are TGTGCCAGCAGTAGACTAGCGGGTAGCACAGATACGCAGTATTTT. This translates into CASSRLAGSTDTQYF.